The T cell receptor (beta chain) described here comes from a study of CD8 T cells in ankylosing spondylitis (dated by TCRdb to the late 2010s). Study-level background: The study set out to find disease-linked TCR variants by profiling T cell receptor beta repertoires in ankylosing spondylitis patients and healthy donors. The full study cohort was made up of about 24 ankylosing spondylitis patients and 108 healthy donors. Peripheral blood was sampled, and synovial fluid was also collected from ankylosing spondylitis patients. Findings and caveats that apply to the study as a whole: A TCR beta motif of eight highly homologous amino acid variants appeared characteristic of blood from ankylosing spondylitis patients. Significant enrichment of the disease-linked clones was reported in matched synovial fluid samples from ankylosing spondylitis patients. The disease-linked clones had a CD8+ phenotype and were found at relatively low frequencies in peripheral blood. Some TCR beta motif variants had previously been reported in synovial fluid and blood of reactive arthritis patients, which suggested common disease-initiation mechanisms.

This clonotype turned up a few times. Its cognate antigen has yet to be identified. Qualities for individual bases were not recorded, and no much larger clone is one base off. Sequencing was performed on an Illumina HiSeq 2500. Quantitative 5'-RACE with molecular barcodes was the method used to prepare the TCR beta libraries. The original pipeline was this. A new computational method based on a probabilistic model of VDJ rearrangement was used to identify disease-linked TCR variants. TCRdb reworked the public reads: Q25 trimming with fastp, MiXCR clone assembly, productive beta chains retained. CDR3 protein sequences are deduplicated, and each keeps its most common genes and DNA. For this entry, the V and J calls and clone size follow TCRdb and not the study's own pipeline. This sample has roughly 130,000 distinct CDR3 sequences in its table, and more than 6.5% of those were observed once. In total, the top ten clones hold 12% of the sample.

Sequencing was done on a sample of blood, either unsorted or a sorted T cell fraction (not recorded which). The source of this sequence is a male donor with ankylosing spondylitis or in good health (not recorded which).

The CDR3: CASSNGQAPDSPLHF. The bases read TGTGCCAGCAGTAACGGACAGGCACCAGATTCACCCCTCCACTTT. The chain is assembled from TRBV27 and TRBJ1-6; the central 7 bases match TRBD1. The CDR3 runs 15 amino acids, cysteine and phenylalanine included. The kept DNA is CDR3 alone, 45 bases in frame from the first base. Trimming accounts for 5 bases at V and 8 bases at J, while the number of junction bases matched to no gene is 9. The CDR1 and CDR2 encoded by the germline V gene (reference sequence) are MNHEY and SMNVEV.